These 20 T cell receptor beta chains came from one sample sequenced in a study of blood T cell repertoires in COVID-19. TCRdb's table, derived via immunoSEQ multiplex PCR, lists solely in-frame clones and lacks some. The repertoire holds 240,000 or so clones, with approximately 82% as singletons. The specimen sequenced was peripheral blood. The receptors were gathered from a woman under 30 with acute or convalescent COVID-19.

This clone was counted only a few times. The chain is built from TRBV27 and TRBJ2-4, with 8 bases matching TRBD1. This CDR3 contains 18 residues. The germline CDR1 and CDR2 sequences are MNHEY and SMNVEV (reference sequence). Losses at the gene ends were 6 bases for V and 1 base for J; bases not matched to a gene: 14. CDR3 protein: CASRQIDGQGSAKNIQYF. In DNA, the CDR3 is TGTGCCAGCAGACAAATAGACGGACAGGGTTCGGCCAAAAACATTCAGTACTTC.

CDR3 region: CASRDFGTGAFGANVLTF. CDR3 coding DNA: TGTGCCAGCAGGGATTTCGGGACAGGGGCCTTTGGGGCCAACGTCCTGACTTTC. The chain carries TRBV7-9 and TRBJ2-6, with TRBD1 matching 10 bases. The CDR3 loop spans 18 amino acids. Germline CDR1 SEHNR, CDR2 FQNEAQ (reference sequence). The V and J ends lost 6 bases and 3 bases, in that order; junction bases with no gene match: 11.

The V gene is TRBV28, the J gene TRBJ1-3; the D gene is possibly TRBD1 (5 bases). The germline V gene has CDR1 MDHEN and CDR2 SYDVKM. V was cut by 6 bases and J by 0 bases, with 15 bases left in between. The CDR3 covers 16 residues. The CDR3 nucleotides are TGTGCCAGCAGCCTAGGGGCAGAGAGCTCTGGAAACACCATATATTTT. The encoded protein is CASSLGAESSGNTIYF.

The chain is built from TRBV2 and TRBJ2-7, with TRBD2 matching 14 bases. Germline-derived CDR1 and CDR2 are SNHLY and FYNNEI. Trimming cost V 7 bases and J 6 bases; bases outside gene matches: 2. The CDR3 length is 13 residues. This CDR3 is CASNGLAGGEQYF. The CDR3 bases are TGTGCCAGCAACGGACTAGCGGGAGGCGAGCAGTACTTC.

The chain uses TRBV28 and TRBJ2-5; D is possibly TRBD2 (5 bases). Germline CDR1 and CDR2: MDHEN and SYDVKM. The CDR3 runs 15 residues. Trimming removed 5 bases from V and 4 bases from J, with 17 bases in between. The CDR3 region has the DNA TGTGCCAGCAGTCGTGGTGGCGGGTCGGGAGAGACCCAGTACTTC. Its translation is CASSRGGGSGETQYF. Drawing the rest from reference TRBV28 and TRBJ2-5, the complete variable domain is DVKVTQSSRYLVKRTGEKVFLECVQDMDHENMFWYRQDPGLGLRLIYFSYDVKMKEKGDIPEGYSVSREKKERFSLILESASTNQTSMYLCASSRGGGSGETQYFGPGTRLLVL.

This chain uses TRBV19 with TRBJ2-7; 7 positions match TRBD2. Losses at the gene ends were 4 bases for V and 7 bases for J; bases not matched to a gene: 10. The CDR3 covers 14 residues. Per the germline V gene, CDR1 is LNHDA and CDR2 is SQIVND (reference sequence). The CDR3 sequence is CASSKGTMYTEQYF. The CDR3 DNA follows: TGTGCCAGTAGTAAGGGGACTATGTATACTGAGCAGTACTTC.

The chain couples TRBV6-2 or TRBV6-3 to TRBJ2-3; TRBD2 aligns across 8 bases. The CDR3 sequence is 15 residues long. The germline gives CDR1 MNHEY, CDR2 SVGEGT. With 5 bases clipped from V and 5 bases from J, the junction kept 9 bases outside the gene matches. CDR3 sequence (DNA): TGTGCCAGCAGTCTAAGCGGGAGAGTGGTAGATACGCAGTATTTT. Its protein product is CASSLSGRVVDTQYF.

The rearrangement links TRBV6-5 to TRBJ1-5, with D maybe TRBD1 (5 bases). CDR3 length equals 16 residues. Germline V gene sequence: CDR1 MNHEY, CDR2 SVGAGI. With 0 bases removed from V and 0 bases from J, the gap between germline ends came to 9 bases. Written as DNA, the CDR3 is TGTGCCAGCAGTTACTCGGCAGGGTCTAGCAATCAGCCCCAGCATTTT. Amino acids: CASSYSAGSSNQPQHF.

V and J are TRBV11-2 and TRBJ2-1, with 9 nucleotides matching TRBD1. This CDR3 is 14 amino acids long. Losses at the gene ends were 6 bases for V and 7 bases for J; bases not matched to a gene: 7. Germline assignment: CDR1 SGHAT and CDR2 FQNNGV. The CDR3: CASRRTGVSNEQFF. The CDR3 DNA follows: TGTGCCAGCAGGCGGACAGGGGTTTCGAATGAGCAGTTCTTC.

The chain couples TRBV27 to TRBJ2-1; perhaps TRBD2 as D (7 bases). The V gene lost 5 bases and the J gene lost 8 bases, with 19 bases spanning the gap. Germline loops: CDR1 MNHEY, CDR2 SMNVEV (reference sequence). The CDR3 has 15 amino acids. CDR3 nucleotide sequence: TGTGCCAGCAGTCAGACACCGGAAGGGGGGGATGAGCAGTTCTTC. Translation: CASSQTPEGGDEQFF.

The genes are TRBV18 and TRBJ2-7; 9 nucleotides line up with TRBD1. Germline-derived CDR1 and CDR2 are KGHSH and LQKENI. CDR3 length: 12 residues. Unmatched junction bases numbered 0, after V lost 5 bases and J lost 4 bases. The CDR3 DNA is TGTGCCAGCTCAGACAGGGGGTACGAGCAGTACTTC. It yields the protein CASSDRGYEQYF.

The chain has TRBV7-9 and TRBJ1-1, with D tentatively TRBD1 (6 bases). Deletions cut 5 bases from V and 5 bases from J, with 21 bases between. The length of the CDR3 is 16 residues. Germline lookup yields CDR1 SEHNR and CDR2 FQNEAQ (reference sequence). CDR3 loop: CASSPLRGGSWTEAFF. The CDR3 DNA is TGTGCCAGCAGCCCCCTGAGGGGGGGTTCATGGACTGAAGCTTTCTTT.

This clone appeared once. The rearrangement links TRBV30 to TRBJ2-2, with D perhaps TRBD2 (6 bases). The CDR3 is 15 amino acids. Germline V gives CDR1 GTSNPN, CDR2 SVGIG (reference sequence). Deletions cut 1 base from V and 0 bases from J, with 9 bases between. The CDR3 region has the DNA TGTGCCTGGAGTGCCGGGGGAGCGAACACCGGGGAGCTGTTTTTT. The encoded protein is CAWSAGGANTGELFF.

The chain couples TRBV6-5 to TRBJ2-3, with a weak D call TRBD2 (6 bases). This CDR3 region has 15 residues. V was pared by 0 bases and J by 4 bases, with 11 bases between. Germline V gene lookup returns CDR1 MNHEY and CDR2 SVGAGI. CDR3 nucleotides: TGTGCCAGCAGTTACTCGACTAGTTGGCCAGATACGCAGTATTTT. As protein: CASSYSTSWPDTQYF.

The chain employs TRBV2 and TRBJ2-3; the match to TRBD2 covers 7 bases. J gave up 3 bases and V 6 bases, and 12 bases lay outside the gene matches. CDR1 and CDR2 from the germline V gene are SNHLY and FYNNEI. This CDR3 is 16 amino acids long. The CDR3 loop reads CASRDPMGGTTDTQYF. The CDR3 DNA reads TGTGCCAGCAGGGACCCCATGGGGGGGACTACAGATACGCAGTATTTT.

This sequence joins TRBV7-9 and TRBJ1-2; no firm D call. V dropped 6 bases and J dropped 3 bases, with 11 bases sitting between them. The CDR3 runs 13 residues. Germline V gene lookup returns CDR1 SEHNR and CDR2 FQNEAQ (reference sequence). This CDR3 reads CASSSPLYYGYTF. CDR3 DNA sequence: TGTGCCAGCAGTTCTCCCCTCTACTATGGCTACACCTTC. Full variable domain (missing parts from reference TRBV7-9 and TRBJ1-2): DTGVSQNPRHKITKRGQNVTFRCDPISEHNRLYWYRQTLGQGPEFLTYFQNEAQLEKSRLLSDRFSAERPKGSFSTLEIQRTEQGDSAMYLCASSSPLYYGYTFGSGTRLTVV.

This chain uses TRBV14 with TRBJ2-3; 8 nucleotides align to TRBD2. From germline, CDR1 is SGHDN and CDR2 FVKESK. This CDR3 is built from 15 residues. V was clipped by 5 bases and J by 5 bases; unmatched bases: 9. The CDR3 loop is CASSEKRELLDTQYF. The CDR3, as DNA: TGTGCCAGCAGCGAGAAGCGGGAGCTTCTAGATACGCAGTATTTT.

The CDR3 here is CASSLSADPNYGYTF. The DNA of the CDR3 is TGTGCCAGCAGTCTATCAGCGGACCCTAACTATGGCTACACCTTC. The chain links TRBV2 to TRBJ1-2; no definite D call. V shed 5 bases and J shed 0 bases, with 13 bases lying between them. CDR1 and CDR2 (germline): SNHLY, FYNNEI. This CDR3 has 15 amino acids.

The CDR3 nucleotides are TGTGCCAGCAGCTACTCCGCGGGGGATGAGCAGTTCTTC. Amino acids: CASSYSAGDEQFF. The V call is TRBV3-1 (or the pseudogene TRBV3-2), the J call TRBJ2-1, with 7 bases fitting TRBD2. Germline V gene sequence: CDR1 LGHDT, CDR2 YNNKEL (reference sequence). The CDR3 consists of 13 residues. V lost 5 bases to trimming and J lost 8 bases; unmatched junction nucleotides: 6.

This clone came up a few times. This rearrangement joins TRBV7-8 to TRBJ1-5, with D tentatively TRBD1 (6 bases). Germline assignment: CDR1 SGHVS and CDR2 FQNEAQ. The ends were cut back, 5 bases at V and 4 bases at J, with 15 bases in the middle. This CDR3 comprises 15 residues. The CDR3 sequence is CASSRLGGGNQPQHF. CDR3 sequence (DNA): TGTGCCAGCAGCCGCTTAGGGGGTGGGAATCAGCCCCAGCATTTT. The full variable domain, with the rest looked up from reference TRBV7-8 and TRBJ1-5, is GAGVSQSPRYKVAKRGQDVALRCDPISGHVSLFWYQQALGQGPEFLTYFQNEAQLDKSGLPSDRFFAERPEGSVSTLKIQRTQQEDSAVYLCASSRLGGGNQPQHFGDGTRLSIL.